This entry features one T cell receptor (beta chain) sequence. Its target is not known. This record belongs to a study of T cell responses to AZD1222 COVID-19 vaccine. Sequencing used immunoSEQ multiplex PCR; TCRdb keeps in-frame clones, though not all of them. This table has some 97,000 clones, 80% to 95% appearing once. Looked up from germline, CDR1 is SGHTA and CDR2 is FQGNSA. Between the trimmed V and J ends, which lost 4 bases and 2 bases, there was a span of 11 bases. CDR3 length: 14 residues. Study-wide points: No repertoire was sampled before or during the peak T cell response, only after it. The sample set comprised mostly white British donors with more females, and clonal diversity was possibly underestimated.

This receptor was identified in an adult in good health. This chain links TRBV7-2 with TRBJ2-5; D may correspond to TRBD1 or TRBD2 (6 bases each). Sequenced material: peripheral blood, taken on day 0 of AZD1222 vaccination. The CDR3 sequence: CASSSGGGQETQYF. The CDR3 region has the DNA TGTGCCAGCAGCTCCGGAGGGGGTCAAGAGACCCAGTACTTC.